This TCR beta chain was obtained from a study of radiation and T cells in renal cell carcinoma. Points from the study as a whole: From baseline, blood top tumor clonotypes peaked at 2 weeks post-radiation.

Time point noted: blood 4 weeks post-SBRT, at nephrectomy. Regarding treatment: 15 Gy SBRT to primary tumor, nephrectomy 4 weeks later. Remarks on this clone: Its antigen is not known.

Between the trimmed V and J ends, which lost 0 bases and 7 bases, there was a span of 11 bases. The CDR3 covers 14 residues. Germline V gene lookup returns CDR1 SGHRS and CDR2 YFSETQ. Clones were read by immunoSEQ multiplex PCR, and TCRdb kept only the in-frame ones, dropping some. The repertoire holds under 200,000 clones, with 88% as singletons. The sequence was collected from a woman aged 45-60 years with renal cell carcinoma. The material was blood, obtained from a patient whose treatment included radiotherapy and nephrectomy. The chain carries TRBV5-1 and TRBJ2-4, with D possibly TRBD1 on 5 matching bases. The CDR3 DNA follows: TGCGCCAGCAGCTTGGACCAGGGAATGAACATTCAGTACTTC. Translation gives CASSLDQGMNIQYF.